A single sample is the source of the 12 T cell receptor beta chains below, sequenced in a study of shared T cell receptors in the human thymus. Libraries were prepared by immunoSEQ multiplex PCR; TCRdb keeps only in-frame clonotypes and omits some of them. The sample includes hundreds of thousands of clones, roughly 86% of them seen just once. This same sample was also part of a study on human thymus T cells.

Sequencing used thymocytes. The source of these receptors is a boy under three years old with a congenital heart defect.

This rearrangement joins TRBV27 to TRBJ1-5, with a possible D match to TRBD1 (6 bases). V was clipped by 6 bases and J by 2 bases, with 11 bases between them. The CDR3 has 14 amino acids. CDR1 MNHEY and CDR2 SMNVEV come from the germline V gene (reference sequence). The CDR3 loop reads CASRGGQRNQPQHF. The CDR3 DNA sequence: TGTGCCAGCAGGGGCGGACAGCGCAATCAGCCCCAGCATTTT.

The chain joins TRBV7-9 to TRBJ1-1, with D possibly TRBD1 on 6 matching bases. CDR3 length equals 14 residues. V shed 6 bases and J shed 3 bases, with 14 bases lying between them. CDR1 is SEHNR and CDR2 is FQNEAQ in the germline V gene (reference sequence). In DNA, the CDR3 is TGTGCCAGCAGTCTCCGGGACACATACACTGAAGCTTTCTTT. This encodes CASSLRDTYTEAFF.

This sequence joins TRBV6-6 and TRBJ1-1, with D perhaps matching TRBD1 (5 bases). V lost 6 bases, J lost 6 bases, and 8 bases lay in between. The CDR3 runs to 11 residues. In germline, CDR1 is MNHNY, CDR2 SVGAGI (reference sequence). CDR3 in DNA: TGTGCCAGCAGCAGGGCTTCTGAAGCTTTCTTT. Translating it yields CASSRASEAFF.

In regard to this clone: Within the sample, other DNA sequences also encode this same CDR3. The V and J genes are TRBV18 and TRBJ1-1; perhaps TRBD1 as D (6 bases). There are 13 residues in the CDR3. Germline V gene data show CDR1 as KGHSH and CDR2 as LQKENI. Trimming left V 0 bases short and J 8 bases short, with 10 bases between. Here the CDR3 reads CASSPPGQPEAFF. Written as DNA, the CDR3 is TGTGCCAGCTCACCACCCGGACAGCCAGAAGCTTTCTTT.

J is TRBJ2-2 and V is TRBV4-3, with D possibly TRBD1 on 6 matching bases. This CDR3 has 17 residues. V was cut by 3 bases and J by 1 base, with 15 bases left in between. Germline V gene sequence: CDR1 LGHNA, CDR2 YSLEER. CDR3 region: CASSQQGMSENTGELFF. The CDR3 region has the DNA TGCGCCAGCAGCCAGCAGGGGATGTCAGAGAACACCGGGGAGCTGTTTTTT.

The chain is built from TRBV5-5 and TRBJ1-2, with D possibly TRBD1 on 6 matching bases. Trimming removed 2 bases at V and 2 bases at J, with 19 bases between. The CDR3 spans 17 residues. Germline CDR1 and CDR2: SGHKS and YYEKEE (reference sequence). CDR3 sequence: CASSFSWWGPENYGYTF. CDR3 DNA: TGTGCCAGCAGCTTTTCATGGTGGGGGCCGGAAAACTATGGCTACACCTTC.

The gene calls are TRBV27 and TRBJ2-3; TRBD2 might be the D (5 bases). The CDR3 length is 15 residues. The germline V gene has CDR1 MNHEY and CDR2 SMNVEV (reference sequence). The V and J ends lost 2 bases and 1 base respectively, with 10 bases between them. The CDR3 DNA reads as TGTGCCAGCAGTTTAGTTCGGGGTGGCACAGATACGCAGTATTTT. It is translated as CASSLVRGGTDTQYF.

This clone was recorded once. This chain links TRBV4-1 with TRBJ1-4, with D perhaps matching TRBD1 (6 bases). Germline lookup yields CDR1 MGHRA and CDR2 YSYEKL. Trimming took 0 bases from V and 4 from J, leaving 15 bases between them. The CDR3 has 17 amino acids. The CDR3 loop is CASSQDPGAGDNEKLFF. CDR3 in DNA: TGCGCCAGCAGCCAAGACCCAGGGGCGGGAGATAATGAAAAACTGTTTTTT.

The genes are TRBV5-1 and TRBJ2-7, with TRBD1 as a possible D gene (5 bases). V lost 0 bases and J 5 bases, leaving 12 bases between the germline ends. The length of the CDR3 is 14 residues. Germline V gene sequence: CDR1 SGHRS, CDR2 YFSETQ. The CDR3 sequence: CASSLAGRVNEQYF. Written as DNA, the CDR3 is TGCGCCAGCAGCTTGGCGGGCAGGGTGAACGAGCAGTACTTC.

V gene TRBV25-1 combines with J gene TRBJ1-4, with 9 bases identical to TRBD1. Losses at the gene ends were 3 bases for V and 8 bases for J; bases not matched to a gene: 7. There are 15 residues in the CDR3. Germline V gene lookup returns CDR1 MGHDK and CDR2 SYGVNS. CDR3 sequence: CASSDSGQGDEKLFF. As DNA, the CDR3 is TGTGCCAGCAGTGACTCGGGACAGGGAGACGAAAAACTGTTTTTT.

V and J are TRBV28 and TRBJ1-3; tentative D call: TRBD1 (5 bases). This CDR3 contains 20 residues. Germline V gives CDR1 MDHEN, CDR2 SYDVKM. With 0 bases removed from V and 0 bases from J, the gap between germline ends came to 21 bases. The CDR3 sequence is CASSLWKPFQGYNSGNTIYF. In nucleotides, the CDR3 is TGTGCCAGCAGTTTATGGAAACCTTTCCAGGGCTACAACTCTGGAAACACCATATATTTT.

The rearrangement joins TRBV6-6 to TRBJ1-1; maybe TRBD1 (6 bases). Germline CDR1 reads MNHNY; CDR2 reads SVGAGI (reference sequence). Trimming removed 0 bases at V and 11 bases at J, with 16 bases between. The length of the CDR3 is 14 residues. CDR3 nucleotides: TGTGCCAGCAGTTACTCTGTTTCCAGGGGTGCTGCTTTCTTT. It specifies CASSYSVSRGAAFF.